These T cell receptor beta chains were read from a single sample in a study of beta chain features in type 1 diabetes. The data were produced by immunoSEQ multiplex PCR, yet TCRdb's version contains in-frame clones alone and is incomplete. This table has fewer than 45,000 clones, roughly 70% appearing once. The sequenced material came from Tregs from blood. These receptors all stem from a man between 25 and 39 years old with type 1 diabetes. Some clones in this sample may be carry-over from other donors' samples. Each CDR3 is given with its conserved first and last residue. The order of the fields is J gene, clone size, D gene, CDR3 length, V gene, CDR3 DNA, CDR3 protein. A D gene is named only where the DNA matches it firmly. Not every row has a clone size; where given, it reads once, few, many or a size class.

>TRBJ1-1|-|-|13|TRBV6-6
TGTGCCAGCAGTTACGAGGTGAACACTGAAGCTTTCTTT
CASSYEVNTEAFF
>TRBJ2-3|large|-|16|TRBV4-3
TGCGCCAGCAGCCTTAGCGCCGGGATGTTCACAGATACGCAGTATTTT
CASSLSAGMFTDTQYF
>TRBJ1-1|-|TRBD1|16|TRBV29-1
TGCAGCGTTTTAACTTTTCCGGGACAGGGATCGTCTGAAGCTTTCTTT
CSVLTFPGQGSSEAFF
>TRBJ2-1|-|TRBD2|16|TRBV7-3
TGTGCCAGCAGCTTAACGTATAGCGGGGGGGCATCTGAGCAGTTCTTC
CASSLTYSGGASEQFF
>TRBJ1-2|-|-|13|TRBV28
TGTGCCAGCAGCGCTGGGGCAGGGCTCGGCTACACCTTC
CASSAGAGLGYTF
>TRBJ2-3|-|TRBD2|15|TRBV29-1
TGCAGCGTTGTCGTAGCGGGGGGCAGCACAGATACGCAGTATTTT
CSVVVAGGSTDTQYF
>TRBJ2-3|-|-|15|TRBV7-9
TGTGCCAGCAGCGATGTGGGCAGGCGCACAGATACGCAGTATTTT
CASSDVGRRTDTQYF
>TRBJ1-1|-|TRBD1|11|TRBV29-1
TGCAGCGTCAGGGGGCTACTTCGTGCTTTCTTT
CSVRGLLRAFF
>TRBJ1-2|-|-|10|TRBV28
TGTGCCAGCAGCCGGTTGGGCTACACCTTC
CASSRLGYTF
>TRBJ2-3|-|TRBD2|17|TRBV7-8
TGTGCCAGCAGCCTCCGGGACTGGGGGGGAGGATTTGATACGCAGTATTTT
CASSLRDWGGGFDTQYF
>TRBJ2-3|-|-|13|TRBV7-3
TGTGCCAGCAGCTTAGACGGGTTAGATACGCAGTATTTT
CASSLDGLDTQYF
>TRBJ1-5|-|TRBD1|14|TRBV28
TGTGCCAGCAGTACACGGACAGGGAATCAGCCCCAGCATTTT
CASSTRTGNQPQHF
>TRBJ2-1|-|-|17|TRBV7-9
TGTGCCAGCAGCTTAGTAATCGGATTTGGGAGGATCCATGAGCAGTTCTTC
CASSLVIGFGRIHEQFF
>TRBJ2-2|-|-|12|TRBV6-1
TGTGCCACCTCACTAGGTGTGGGGGAGCTGTTTTTT
CATSLGVGELFF
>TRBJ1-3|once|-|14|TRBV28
TGTGCCAGCAGCCTGACGGGCTCTGGAAACACCATATATTTT
CASSLTGSGNTIYF
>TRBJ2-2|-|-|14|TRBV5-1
TGCGCCAGCAGCGAAACAGGGCGGAGCGGGGAGCTGTTTTTT
CASSETGRSGELFF
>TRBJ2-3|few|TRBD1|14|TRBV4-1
TGCGCCAGCAGCCCGGACAGGACCACAGATACGCAGTATTTT
CASSPDRTTDTQYF
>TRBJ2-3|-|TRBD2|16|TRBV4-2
TGTGCCAGCAGCCAAGATTCGCGGGGGGGCATGGATACGCAGTATTTT
CASSQDSRGGMDTQYF
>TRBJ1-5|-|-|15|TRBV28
TGTGCCAGCAGACCCGACGGGTTTGGCAATCAGCCCCAGCATTTT
CASRPDGFGNQPQHF
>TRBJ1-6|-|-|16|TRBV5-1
TGCGCCAGCAGCTTGGAAAGACTCCGCCTGGGTTCACCCCTCCACTTT
CASSLERLRLGSPLHF
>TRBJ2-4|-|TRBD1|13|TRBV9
TGTGCCAGCAGCCAGGGGGAGAGGAACATTCAGTACTTC
CASSQGERNIQYF
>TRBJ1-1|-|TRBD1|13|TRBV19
TGTGCCAGTGGACAGGGAAGGTTCACTGAAGCTTTCTTT
CASGQGRFTEAFF
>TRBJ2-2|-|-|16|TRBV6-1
TGTGCCAGCAGTGATTCGGACACAACGAACACCGGGGAGCTGTTTTTT
CASSDSDTTNTGELFF
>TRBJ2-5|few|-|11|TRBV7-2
TGTGCCAGCAGCTCAGGAGGGGCCCAGTACTTC
CASSSGGAQYF
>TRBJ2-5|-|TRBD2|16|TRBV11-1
TGTGCCAGCAGCTTAGACTATAGCGGGGGGAAAGAGACCCAGTACTTC
CASSLDYSGGKETQYF
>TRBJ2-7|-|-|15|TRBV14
TGTGCCAGCTCCCTGGAACGGGGAAGCTCCTACGAGCAGTACTTC
CASSLERGSSYEQYF
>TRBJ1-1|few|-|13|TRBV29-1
TGCAGCGTTGAAAGGGGAGGGAACACTGAAGCTTTCTTT
CSVERGGNTEAFF
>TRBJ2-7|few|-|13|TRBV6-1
TGTGCCAGCAGTAGGGGATACTCCTACGAGCAGTACTTC
CASSRGYSYEQYF
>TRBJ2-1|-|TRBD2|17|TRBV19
TGTGCCAGTATGAGTAGCGGGGGGGATAGCTCCTACAATGAGCAGTTCTTC
CASMSSGGDSSYNEQFF
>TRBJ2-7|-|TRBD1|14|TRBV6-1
TGTGCCAGCCACCATACAGGGGGCGAAGACGAGCAGTACTTC
CASHHTGGEDEQYF
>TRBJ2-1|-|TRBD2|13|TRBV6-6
TGTGCCAGCTGCGGGGGGGCCTACAATGAGCAGTTCTTC
CASCGGAYNEQFF
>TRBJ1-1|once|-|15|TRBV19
TGTGCCAGTAGTATGCAGGGAAGTGGGAACACTGAAGCTTTCTTT
CASSMQGSGNTEAFF
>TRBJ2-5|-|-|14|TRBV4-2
TGTGCCAGCAGCCCAGAGGAGAAGGGGGAGACCCAGTACTTC
CASSPEEKGETQYF
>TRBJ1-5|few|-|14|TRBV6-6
TGTGCCAGCAGTTTTTCCTACAGCAATCAGCCCCAGCATTTT
CASSFSYSNQPQHF
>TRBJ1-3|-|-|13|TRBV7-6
TGTGCCAGCAGCTTACCAGATACGAACACCATATATTTT
CASSLPDTNTIYF
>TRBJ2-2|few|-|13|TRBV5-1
TGCGCCAGCAGTCGACAGTTCACCGGGGAGCTGTTTTTT
CASSRQFTGELFF
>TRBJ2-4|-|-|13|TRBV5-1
TGCGCCAGCAGCTTGGGGCCCCAAAACATTCAGTACTTC
CASSLGPQNIQYF
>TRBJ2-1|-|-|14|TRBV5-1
TGCGCCAGCAGCTTTCAAGGGAGTAGAAATGAGCAGTTCTTC
CASSFQGSRNEQFF
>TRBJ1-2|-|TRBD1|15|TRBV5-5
TGTGCCAGCAGCCTTCTAGGGGGCCGTAACTATGGCTACACCTTC
CASSLLGGRNYGYTF
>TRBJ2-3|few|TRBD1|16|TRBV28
TGTGCCAGCAGCCCACTGGGACAGGGGTTCACAGATACGCAGTATTTT
CASSPLGQGFTDTQYF
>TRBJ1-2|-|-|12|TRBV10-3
TGTGCCATCGGCGCAGGGGACTATGGCTACACCTTC
CAIGAGDYGYTF
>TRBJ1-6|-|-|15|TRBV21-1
TGTGCCAGCAGCAAAGTTTCAGGGGGAAGTTCACCCCTCCACTTT
CASSKVSGGSSPLHF
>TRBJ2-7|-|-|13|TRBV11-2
TGTGCCAGCAGCTTAGACGTGCGGGATGAGCAGTACTTC
CASSLDVRDEQYF
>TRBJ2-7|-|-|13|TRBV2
TGTGCCAGCCGCGTGGACATGACCTACGAGCAGTACTTC
CASRVDMTYEQYF
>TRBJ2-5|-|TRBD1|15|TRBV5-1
TGCGCCAGCAGCAGCTCCGGGACAGAAAAAGAGACCCAGTACTTC
CASSSSGTEKETQYF
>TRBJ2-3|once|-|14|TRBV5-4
TGTGCCAGCAGCCTCCGGGGGATGGAGGATACGCAGTATTTT
CASSLRGMEDTQYF
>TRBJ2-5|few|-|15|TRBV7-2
TGTGCCAGCAGCTGGGGGCCCAGCAGGCAAGAGACCCAGTACTTC
CASSWGPSRQETQYF
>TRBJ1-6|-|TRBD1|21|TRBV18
TGTGCCAGCTCACCACTACCCACCGGGCGAAACCACAGGGGATGGAATTCACCCCTCCACTTT
CASSPLPTGRNHRGWNSPLHF
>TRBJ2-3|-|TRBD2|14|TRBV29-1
TGCAGCGCCGATCCGGGACTAGGGTTAGATACGCAGTATTTT
CSADPGLGLDTQYF
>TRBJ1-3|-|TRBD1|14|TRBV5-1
TGCGCCAGCAGCTTCGGGACAGGGGGAAACACCATATATTTT
CASSFGTGGNTIYF
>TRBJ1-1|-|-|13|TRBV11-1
TGTGCCAGCAGCTTAGGCGAGTACGGTGAAGCTTTCTTT
CASSLGEYGEAFF
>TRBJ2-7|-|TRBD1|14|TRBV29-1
TGCAGCGTTGAAGTGGGACAGGGACTATACGAGCAGTACTTC
CSVEVGQGLYEQYF
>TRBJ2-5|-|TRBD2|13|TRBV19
TGTGCCAGTAGGGCGGGGGGAACAGAGACCCAGTACTTC
CASRAGGTETQYF